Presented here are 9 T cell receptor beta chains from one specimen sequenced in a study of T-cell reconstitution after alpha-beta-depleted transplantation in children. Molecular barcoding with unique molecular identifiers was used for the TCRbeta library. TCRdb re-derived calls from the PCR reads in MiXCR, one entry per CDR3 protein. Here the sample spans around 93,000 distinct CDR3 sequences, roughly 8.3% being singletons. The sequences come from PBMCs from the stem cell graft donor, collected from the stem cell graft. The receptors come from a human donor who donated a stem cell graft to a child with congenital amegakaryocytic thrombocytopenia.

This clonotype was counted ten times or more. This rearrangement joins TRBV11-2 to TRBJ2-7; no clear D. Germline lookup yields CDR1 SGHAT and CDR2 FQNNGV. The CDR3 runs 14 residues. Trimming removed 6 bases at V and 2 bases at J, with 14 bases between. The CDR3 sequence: CASSSGPRAYEQYF. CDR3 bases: TGTGCCAGCAGTTCCGGGCCCCGTGCCTACGAGCAGTACTTC.

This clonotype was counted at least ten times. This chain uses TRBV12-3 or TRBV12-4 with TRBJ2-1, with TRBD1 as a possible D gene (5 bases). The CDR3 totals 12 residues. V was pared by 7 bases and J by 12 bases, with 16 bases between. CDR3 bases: TGTGCCAGCAACCTAGTGGGGCAGACGCAGTTCTTC. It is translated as CASNLVGQTQFF.

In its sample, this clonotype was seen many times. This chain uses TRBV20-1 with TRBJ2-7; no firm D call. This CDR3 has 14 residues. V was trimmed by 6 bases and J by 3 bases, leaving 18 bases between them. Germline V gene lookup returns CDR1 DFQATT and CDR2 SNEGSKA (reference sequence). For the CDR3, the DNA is TGCAGTGCAAGCGAGCTCCTGCCAGGCTACGAGCAGTACTTC. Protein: CSASELLPGYEQYF.

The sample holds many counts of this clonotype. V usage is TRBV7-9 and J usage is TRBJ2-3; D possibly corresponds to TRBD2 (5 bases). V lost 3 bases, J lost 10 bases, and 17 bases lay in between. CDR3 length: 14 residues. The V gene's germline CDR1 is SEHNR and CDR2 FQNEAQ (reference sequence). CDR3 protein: CASSFKSGIGAQYF. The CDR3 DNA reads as TGTGCCAGCAGCTTTAAGTCCGGTATCGGGGCGCAGTATTTT.

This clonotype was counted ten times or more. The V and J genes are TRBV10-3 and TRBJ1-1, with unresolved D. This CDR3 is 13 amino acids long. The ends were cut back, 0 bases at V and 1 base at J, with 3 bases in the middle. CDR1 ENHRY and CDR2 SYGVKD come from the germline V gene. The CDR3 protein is CAISESANTEAFF. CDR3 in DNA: TGTGCCATCAGTGAGTCGGCGAACACTGAAGCTTTCTTT.

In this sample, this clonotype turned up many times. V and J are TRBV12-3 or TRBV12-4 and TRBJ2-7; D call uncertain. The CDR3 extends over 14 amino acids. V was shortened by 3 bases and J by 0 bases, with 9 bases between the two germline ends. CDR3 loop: CASSLMGTSYEQYF. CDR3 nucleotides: TGTGCCAGCAGTTTGATGGGAACCTCCTACGAGCAGTACTTC.

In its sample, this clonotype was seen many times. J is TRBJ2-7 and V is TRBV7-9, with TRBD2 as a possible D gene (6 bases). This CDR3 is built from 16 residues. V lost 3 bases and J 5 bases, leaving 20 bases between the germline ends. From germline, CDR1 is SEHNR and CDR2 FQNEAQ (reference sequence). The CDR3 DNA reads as TGTGCCAGCAGCTTGTGGAGGGGCGTGGGTTACAACGAGCAGTACTTC. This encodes CASSLWRGVGYNEQYF.

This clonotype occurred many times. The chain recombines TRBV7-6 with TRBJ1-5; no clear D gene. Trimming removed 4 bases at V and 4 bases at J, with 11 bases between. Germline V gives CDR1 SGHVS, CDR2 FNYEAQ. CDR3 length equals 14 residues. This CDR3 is CASSSAAGNQPQHF. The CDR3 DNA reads TGTGCCAGCAGCTCGGCGGCGGGAAATCAGCCCCAGCATTTT.

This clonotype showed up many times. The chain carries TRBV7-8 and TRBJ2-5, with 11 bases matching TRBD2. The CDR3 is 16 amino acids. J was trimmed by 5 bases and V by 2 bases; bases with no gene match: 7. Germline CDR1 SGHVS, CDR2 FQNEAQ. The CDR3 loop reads CASSLRSSGGLETQYF. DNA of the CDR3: TGTGCCAGCAGCTTAAGGTCTAGCGGGGGGTTGGAGACCCAGTACTTC.